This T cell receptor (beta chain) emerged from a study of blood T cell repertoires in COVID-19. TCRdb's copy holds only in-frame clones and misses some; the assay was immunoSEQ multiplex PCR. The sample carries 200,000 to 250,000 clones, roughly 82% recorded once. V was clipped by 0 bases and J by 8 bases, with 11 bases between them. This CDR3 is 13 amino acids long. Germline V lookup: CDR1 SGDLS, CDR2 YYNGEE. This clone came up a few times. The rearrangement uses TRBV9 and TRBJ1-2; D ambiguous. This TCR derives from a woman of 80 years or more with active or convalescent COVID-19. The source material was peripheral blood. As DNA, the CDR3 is TGTGCCAGCAGCGTAGGGGCAGTTTACGGCTACACCTTC. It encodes CASSVGAVYGYTF.